This T cell receptor (beta chain) was retrieved from a study of blood T cell repertoires in COVID-19 (dated by TCRdb to between 2020 and 2021). In the study overall: Collaborator samples came from the United States, Italy and Spain and covered acute and convalescent phases of COVID-19. The prospective study material was composed of cDNA or gDNA derived from T cells, B-cell-depleted T cells, or PBMCs. The dataset comprised deeply sampled blood TCRbeta repertoires from subjects exposed to, actively infected with, or recovered from COVID-19. A freely available public database, intended as a resource for researchers studying the immune response to SARS-CoV-2, is where the repertoires were released. Samples were obtained from the ongoing ImmuneRACE study (first 160 participants) and from about 1,300 subjects provided by 6 global collaborators. Sample metadata almost always included a de-identified subject ID, COVID-19 status, age in years and sex. Where available, HLA class I and class II types were obtained from metadata supplied by the sample provider rather than from assay-based typing.

One collaborating source in Seattle enrolled patients while the patients were actively infected and followed the patients over time throughout the course of disease. Each collaborating institution followed its own protocols to collect whole blood in K2EDTA tubes. For TCRbeta analysis, collaborators shipped samples in one of three forms: frozen whole blood, isolated PBMCs, or DNA extracted from either of those sample types. Paper-wide results and their limitations: The amount of clinical and demographic metadata varied by source and participant and was provided uncurated.

The germline V gene specifies SGHRS as CDR1 and YFSETQ as CDR2. V and J are trimmed by 0 bases and 5 bases, and the gene matches miss 5 bases of the junction. Reading from cysteine to phenylalanine, the CDR3 counts 15 amino acids. This entry keeps only the CDR3 DNA: 45 bases, framed from base 1. About this clone itself: What antigen it recognizes has not been identified. No much larger clone is present one base from it, and per-base qualities are unavailable.

The immunoSEQ Assay, a bias-controlled multiplex PCR, was used to amplify TCRbeta CDR3 regions from genomic DNA. The published analysis was carried out like this. Within the assay, amplification of reference gene primers was used to estimate how many nucleated cells each sample contained. To quantify the absolute abundance of each unique TCRbeta CDR3 rearrangement, sequence reads were collapsed and filtered. For each sample, productive Simpson clonality was calculated as the square root of Simpson's diversity index across productive rearrangements. TCRdb obtained this table from immuneACCESS and retained in-frame rearrangements with V and J assigned. These tables miss some clones; where compared with another copy, unresolved V genes account for less than half of the shortfall, and the remainder is unexplained. That table gives V, J and clone size, and the DNA gave D and trimming. In all, the sample holds around 310,000 clones, and about 93% of those were seen once. The ten most abundant clones make up around 6.8% of the sample.

This clonotype originated in a woman in her twenties or thirties with COVID-19, enrolled during active disease. The chain uses TRBV5-1 and TRBJ2-5; the junction holds 9 bases that match TRBD2. The sequencing sample was made of peripheral blood. CDR3 region: CASSLDSGRRETQYF. DNA sequence: TGCGCCAGCAGCTTGGATAGCGGGAGACGGGAGACCCAGTACTTC.